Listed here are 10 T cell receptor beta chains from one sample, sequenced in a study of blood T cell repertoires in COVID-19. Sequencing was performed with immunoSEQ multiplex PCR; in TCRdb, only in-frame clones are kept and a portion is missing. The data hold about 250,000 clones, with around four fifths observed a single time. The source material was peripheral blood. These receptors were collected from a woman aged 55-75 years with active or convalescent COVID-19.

The CDR3: CASSRARAAYEQYF. CDR3 DNA: TGTGCCAGTAGTAGGGCCAGAGCTGCCTACGAGCAGTACTTC. The chain is built from TRBV19 and TRBJ2-7; unclear D gene. The CDR3 consists of 14 residues. Germline CDR1 is LNHDA and CDR2 is SQIVND (reference sequence). V shed 4 bases and J shed 2 bases, with 12 bases lying between them. The full variable domain, with the rest looked up from reference TRBV19 and TRBJ2-7, is DGGITQSPKYLFRKEGQNVTLSCEQNLNHDAMYWYRQDPGQGLRLIYYSQIVNDFQKGDIAEGYSVSREKKESFPLTVTSAQKNPTAFYLCASSRARAAYEQYFGPGTRLTVT.

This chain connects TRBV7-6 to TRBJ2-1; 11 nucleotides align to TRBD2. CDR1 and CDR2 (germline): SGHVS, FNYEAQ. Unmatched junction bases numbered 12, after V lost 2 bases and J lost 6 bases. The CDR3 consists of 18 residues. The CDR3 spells CASSLIGQLAGETNEQFF. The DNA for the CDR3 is TGTGCCAGCAGCTTAATAGGGCAACTAGCGGGAGAGACCAATGAGCAGTTCTTC.

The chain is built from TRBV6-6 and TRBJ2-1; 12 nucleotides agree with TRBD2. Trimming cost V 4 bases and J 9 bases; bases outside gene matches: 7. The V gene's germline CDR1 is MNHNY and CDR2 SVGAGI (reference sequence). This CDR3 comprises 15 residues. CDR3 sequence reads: CASSSLAGGSGEQFF. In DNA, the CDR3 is TGTGCCAGCAGTTCTCTAGCGGGAGGGTCCGGTGAGCAGTTCTTC.

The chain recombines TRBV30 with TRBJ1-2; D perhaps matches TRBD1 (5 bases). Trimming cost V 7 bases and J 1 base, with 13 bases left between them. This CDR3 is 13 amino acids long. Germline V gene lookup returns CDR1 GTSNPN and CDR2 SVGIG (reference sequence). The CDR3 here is CALWSRDNYGYTF. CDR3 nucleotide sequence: TGTGCCTTGTGGTCCAGGGATAACTATGGCTACACCTTC.

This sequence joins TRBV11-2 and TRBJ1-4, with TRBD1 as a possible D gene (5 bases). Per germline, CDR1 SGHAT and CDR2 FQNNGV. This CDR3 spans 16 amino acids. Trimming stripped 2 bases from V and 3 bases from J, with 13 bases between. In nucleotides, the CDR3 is TGTGCCAGCAGCTTACCTTTGGGGGGGGCTAATGAAAAACTGTTTTTT. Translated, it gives CASSLPLGGANEKLFF.

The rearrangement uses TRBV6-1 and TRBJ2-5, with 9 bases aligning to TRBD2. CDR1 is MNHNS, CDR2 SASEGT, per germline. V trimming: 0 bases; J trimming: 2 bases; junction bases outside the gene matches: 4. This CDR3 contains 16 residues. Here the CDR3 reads CASSEALAGRQETQYF. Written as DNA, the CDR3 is TGTGCCAGCAGTGAAGCCCTAGCGGGAAGGCAAGAGACCCAGTACTTC.

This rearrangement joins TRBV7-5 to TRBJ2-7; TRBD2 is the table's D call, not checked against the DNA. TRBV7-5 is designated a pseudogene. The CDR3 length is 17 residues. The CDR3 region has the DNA TGTGCCAGAAGCTCCGCCCGGGATAGCGGGGGTTCCTACGAGCAGTACGTC. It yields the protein CARSSARDSGGSYEQYV.

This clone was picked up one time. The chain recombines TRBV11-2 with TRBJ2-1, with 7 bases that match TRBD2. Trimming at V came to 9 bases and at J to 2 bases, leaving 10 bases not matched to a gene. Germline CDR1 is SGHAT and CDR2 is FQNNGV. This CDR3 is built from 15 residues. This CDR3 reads CASHPGTIPYNEQFF. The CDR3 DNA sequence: TGTGCCAGTCACCCCGGGACTATCCCCTACAATGAGCAGTTCTTC.

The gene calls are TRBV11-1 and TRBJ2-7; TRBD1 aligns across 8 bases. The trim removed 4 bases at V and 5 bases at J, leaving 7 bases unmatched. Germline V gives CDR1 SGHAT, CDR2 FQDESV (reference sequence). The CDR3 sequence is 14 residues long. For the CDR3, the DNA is TGTGCCAGCAGCTACAGGACAGGGATGAACGAGCAGTACTTC. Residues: CASSYRTGMNEQYF.

CDR3 DNA sequence: TGTGCCAGCAGCGCACTTGGACAGACGGGGACTGAAGCTTTCTTT. It translates to CASSALGQTGTEAFF. This sequence joins TRBV9 and TRBJ1-1, with a tentative D call TRBD1 (6 bases). V lost 3 bases to trimming and J lost 5 bases, with 17 bases between them. Germline V gene sequence: CDR1 SGDLS, CDR2 YYNGEE. This CDR3 is built from 15 residues. The variable domain in full, completed from reference TRBV9 and TRBJ1-1, reads DSGVTQTPKHLITATGQRVTLRCSPRSGDLSVYWYQQSLDQGLQFLIQYYNGEERAKGNILERFSAQQFPDLHSELNLSSLELGDSALYFCASSALGQTGTEAFFGQGTRLTVV.